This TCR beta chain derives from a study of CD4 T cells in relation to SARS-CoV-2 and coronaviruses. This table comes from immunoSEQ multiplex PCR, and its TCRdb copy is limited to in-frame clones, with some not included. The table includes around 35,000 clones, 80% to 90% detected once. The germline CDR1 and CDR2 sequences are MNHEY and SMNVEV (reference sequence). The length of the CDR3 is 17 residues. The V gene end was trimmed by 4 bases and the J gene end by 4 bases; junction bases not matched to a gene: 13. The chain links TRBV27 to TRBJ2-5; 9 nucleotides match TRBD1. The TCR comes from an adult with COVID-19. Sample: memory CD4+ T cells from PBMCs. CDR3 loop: CASSSGISDRGLETQYF. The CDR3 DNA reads TGTGCCAGCAGTTCTGGGATTTCGGACAGGGGATTAGAGACCCAGTACTTC.